Sequencing of this T cell receptor beta chain was carried out in a study of early T cells in non-severe SARS-CoV-2 infection. On the study more broadly: Whole-blood bulk RNA, unsorted, was sequenced, and chains were unpaired.

Each single cDNA molecule received a unique molecular identifier. One entry per CDR3 protein results from TCRdb running MiXCR on the 5' RACE reads. The sample has roughly 54,000 distinct CDR3 sequences, about 7.6% seen once. This clonotype was observed many times. V was cut by 0 bases and J by 2 bases, with 8 bases left in between. CDR1 and CDR2 from the germline V gene are MRHNA and SNTAGT. The CDR3 runs to 15 residues. The sequence was collected from an adult who was a healthcare worker with PCR-confirmed SARS-CoV-2 infection or an uninfected control (not recorded which). The chain recombines TRBV6-4 with TRBJ2-1, with D possibly being TRBD2 (6 bases). The source was whole blood, collected at baseline. The CDR3 DNA is TGTGCCAGCAGTGACTCTAGCGGAGCCTACAATGAGCAGTTCTTC. This translates into CASSDSSGAYNEQFF.